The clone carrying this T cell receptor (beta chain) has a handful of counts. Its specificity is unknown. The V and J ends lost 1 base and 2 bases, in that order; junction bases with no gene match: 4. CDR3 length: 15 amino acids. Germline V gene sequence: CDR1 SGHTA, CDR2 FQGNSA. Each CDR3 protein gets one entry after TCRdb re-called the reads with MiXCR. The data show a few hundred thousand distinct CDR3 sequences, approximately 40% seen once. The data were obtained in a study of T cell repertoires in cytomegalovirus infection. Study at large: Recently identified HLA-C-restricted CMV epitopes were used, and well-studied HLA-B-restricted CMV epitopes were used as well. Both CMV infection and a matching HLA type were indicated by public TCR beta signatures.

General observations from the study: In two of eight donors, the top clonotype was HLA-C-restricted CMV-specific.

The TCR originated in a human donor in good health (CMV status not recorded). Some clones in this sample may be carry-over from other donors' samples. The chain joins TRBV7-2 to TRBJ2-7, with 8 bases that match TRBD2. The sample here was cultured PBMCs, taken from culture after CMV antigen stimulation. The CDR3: CASSLELADTYEQYF. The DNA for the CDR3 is TGTGCCAGCAGCTTAGAACTAGCGGATACCTACGAGCAGTACTTC.